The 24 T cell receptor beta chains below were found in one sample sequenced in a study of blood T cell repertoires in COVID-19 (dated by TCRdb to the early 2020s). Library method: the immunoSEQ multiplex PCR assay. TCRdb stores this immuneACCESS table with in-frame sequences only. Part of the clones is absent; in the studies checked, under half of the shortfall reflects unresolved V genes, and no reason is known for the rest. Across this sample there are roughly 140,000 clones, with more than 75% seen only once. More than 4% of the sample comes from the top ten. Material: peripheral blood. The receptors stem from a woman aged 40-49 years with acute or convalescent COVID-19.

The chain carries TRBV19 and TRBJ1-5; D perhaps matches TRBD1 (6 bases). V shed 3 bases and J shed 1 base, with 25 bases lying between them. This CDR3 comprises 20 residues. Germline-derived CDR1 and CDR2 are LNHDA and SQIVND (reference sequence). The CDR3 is CASSIRDTVYPSRSNQPQHF. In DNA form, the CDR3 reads TGTGCCAGTAGTATCCGGGACACGGTGTATCCCTCCCGCAGCAATCAGCCCCAGCATTTT.

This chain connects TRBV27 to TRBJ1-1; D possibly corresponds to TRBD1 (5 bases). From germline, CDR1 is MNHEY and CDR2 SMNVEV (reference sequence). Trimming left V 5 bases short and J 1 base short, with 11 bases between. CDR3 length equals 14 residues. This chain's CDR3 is CASSVGGANTEAFF. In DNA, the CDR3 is TGTGCCAGCAGTGTCGGCGGGGCGAACACTGAAGCTTTCTTT.

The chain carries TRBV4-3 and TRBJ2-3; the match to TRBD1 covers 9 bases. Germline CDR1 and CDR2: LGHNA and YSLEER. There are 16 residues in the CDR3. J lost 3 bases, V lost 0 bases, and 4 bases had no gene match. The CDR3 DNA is TGCGCCAGCAGCCAAGATCTACAGGGGGCGACAGATACGCAGTATTTT. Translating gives CASSQDLQGATDTQYF.

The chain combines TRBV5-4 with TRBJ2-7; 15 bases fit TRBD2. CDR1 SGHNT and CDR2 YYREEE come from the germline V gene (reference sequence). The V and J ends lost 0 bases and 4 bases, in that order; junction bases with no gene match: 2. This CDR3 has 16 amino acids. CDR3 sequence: CASSLGGLAGGYEQYF. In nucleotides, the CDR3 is TGTGCCAGCAGCTTGGGCGGACTAGCGGGGGGGTACGAGCAGTACTTC.

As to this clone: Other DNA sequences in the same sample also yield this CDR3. The CDR3 bases are TGCGCCAGCAGCCAAGGACAAGGCTATGGCTACACCTTC. Its protein product is CASSQGQGYGYTF. This chain joins TRBV4-1 and TRBJ1-2; D call uncertain. The CDR3 covers 13 residues. The V and J ends lost 1 base and 4 bases respectively, with 7 bases between them. Germline V gene lookup returns CDR1 MGHRA and CDR2 YSYEKL.

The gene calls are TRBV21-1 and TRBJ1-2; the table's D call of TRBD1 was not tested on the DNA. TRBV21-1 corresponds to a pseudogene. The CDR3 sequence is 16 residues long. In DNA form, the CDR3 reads TGTGCCAGCAGCAAAGGATTGAGTAGGGGTATCTATGGCTACACCTTC. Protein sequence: CASSKGLSRGIYGYTF.

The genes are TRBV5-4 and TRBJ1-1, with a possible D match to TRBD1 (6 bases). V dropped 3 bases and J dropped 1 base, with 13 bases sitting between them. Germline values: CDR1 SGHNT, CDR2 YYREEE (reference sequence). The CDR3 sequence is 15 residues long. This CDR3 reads CASSSQTGGNTEAFF. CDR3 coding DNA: TGTGCCAGCAGCTCCCAGACAGGTGGGAACACTGAAGCTTTCTTT.

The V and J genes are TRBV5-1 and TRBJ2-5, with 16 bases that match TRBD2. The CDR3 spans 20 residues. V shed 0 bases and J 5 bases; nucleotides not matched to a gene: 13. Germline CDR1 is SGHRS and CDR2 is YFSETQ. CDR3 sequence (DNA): TGCGCCAGCAGCTTGGCCCAGGGACTAGCGGGAGGGCCCACCTTGGAGACCCAGTACTTC. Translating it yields CASSLAQGLAGGPTLETQYF.

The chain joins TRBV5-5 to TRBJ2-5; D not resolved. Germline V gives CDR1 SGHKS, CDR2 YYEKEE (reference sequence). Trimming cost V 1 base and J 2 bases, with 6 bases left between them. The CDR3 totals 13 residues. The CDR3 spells CASSLTSQETQYF. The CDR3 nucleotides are TGTGCCAGCAGCTTGACAAGTCAAGAGACCCAGTACTTC.

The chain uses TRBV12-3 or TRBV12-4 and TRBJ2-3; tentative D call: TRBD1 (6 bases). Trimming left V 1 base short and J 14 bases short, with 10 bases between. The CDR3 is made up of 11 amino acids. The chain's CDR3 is CASSLGGPRYF. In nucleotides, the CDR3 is TGTGCCAGCAGTTTAGGGGGGCCGCGGTATTTT.

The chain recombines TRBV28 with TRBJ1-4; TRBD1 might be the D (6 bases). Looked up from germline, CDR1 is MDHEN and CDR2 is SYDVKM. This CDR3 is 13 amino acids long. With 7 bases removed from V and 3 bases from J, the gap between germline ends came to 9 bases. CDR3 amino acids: CASNYRANEKLFF. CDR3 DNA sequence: TGTGCCAGCAATTACAGGGCTAATGAAAAACTGTTTTTT.

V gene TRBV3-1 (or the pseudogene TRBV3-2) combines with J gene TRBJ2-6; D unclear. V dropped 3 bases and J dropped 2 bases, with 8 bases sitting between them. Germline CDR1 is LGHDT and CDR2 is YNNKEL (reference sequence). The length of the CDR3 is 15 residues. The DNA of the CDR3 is TGTGCCAGCAGCCACTTACTGACTGGGGCCAACGTCCTGACTTTC. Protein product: CASSHLLTGANVLTF.

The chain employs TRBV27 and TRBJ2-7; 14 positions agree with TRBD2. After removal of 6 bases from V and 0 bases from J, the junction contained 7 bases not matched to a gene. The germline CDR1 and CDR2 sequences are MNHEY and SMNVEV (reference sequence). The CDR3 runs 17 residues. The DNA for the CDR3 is TGTGCCAGCAGGCCCGGGACTAGCGGGGGTATCTCCTACGAGCAGTACTTC. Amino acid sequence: CASRPGTSGGISYEQYF.

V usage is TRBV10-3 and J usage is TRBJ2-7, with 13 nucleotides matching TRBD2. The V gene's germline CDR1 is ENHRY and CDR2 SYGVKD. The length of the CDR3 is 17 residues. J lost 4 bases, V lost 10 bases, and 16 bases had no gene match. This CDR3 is CATTGTSGISGAYEQYF. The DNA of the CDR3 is TGTGCCACCACCGGGACTAGCGGGATAAGCGGCGCTTACGAGCAGTACTTC.

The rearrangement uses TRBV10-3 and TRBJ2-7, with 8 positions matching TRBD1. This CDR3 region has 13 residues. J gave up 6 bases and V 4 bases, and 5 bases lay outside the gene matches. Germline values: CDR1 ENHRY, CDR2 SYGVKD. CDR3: CAISVDRGGEQYF. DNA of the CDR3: TGTGCCATCAGTGTCGACAGGGGCGGCGAGCAGTACTTC.

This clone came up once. Written as DNA, the CDR3 is TGTGCCAGCAGCCAGAGGCCCTCCCTAGTCTCGTACAATGAGCAGTTCTTC. This sequence encodes CASSQRPSLVSYNEQFF. The chain joins TRBV7-8 to TRBJ2-1; the D is unclear. V lost 5 bases and J lost 4, with 21 bases in between. The CDR3 totals 17 residues. The V gene's germline CDR1 is SGHVS and CDR2 FQNEAQ.

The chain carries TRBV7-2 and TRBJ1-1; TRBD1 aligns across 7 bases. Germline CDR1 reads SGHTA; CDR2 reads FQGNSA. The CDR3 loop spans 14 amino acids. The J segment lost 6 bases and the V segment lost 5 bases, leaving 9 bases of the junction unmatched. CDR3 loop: CASSAGQVIAEAFF. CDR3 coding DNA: TGTGCCAGCAGCGCCGGACAGGTGATAGCTGAAGCTTTCTTT.

CDR3 sequence (DNA): TGTGCCTGGAGTCTCCTTACAGGAAATTCACCCCTCCACTTT. Translation gives CAWSLLTGNSPLHF. This chain links TRBV30 with TRBJ1-6; tentative D call: TRBD1 (5 bases). V lost 2 bases to trimming and J lost 7 bases, with 12 bases between them. This CDR3 spans 14 amino acids. Germline V gene data show CDR1 as GTSNPN and CDR2 as SVGIG (reference sequence).

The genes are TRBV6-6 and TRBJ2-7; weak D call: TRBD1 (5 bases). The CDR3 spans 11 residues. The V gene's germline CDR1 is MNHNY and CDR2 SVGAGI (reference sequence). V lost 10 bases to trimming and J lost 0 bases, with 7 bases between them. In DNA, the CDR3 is TGTGCCACAAGGGGCTCCTACGAGCAGTACTTC. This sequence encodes CATRGSYEQYF.

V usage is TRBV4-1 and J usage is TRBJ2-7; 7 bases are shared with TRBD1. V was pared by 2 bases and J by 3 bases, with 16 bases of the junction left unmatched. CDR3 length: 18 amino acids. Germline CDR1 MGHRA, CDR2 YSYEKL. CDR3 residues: CASSQHPTDRSRFYEQYF. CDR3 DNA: TGCGCCAGCAGCCAACACCCAACGGACAGGTCCAGGTTCTACGAGCAGTACTTC.

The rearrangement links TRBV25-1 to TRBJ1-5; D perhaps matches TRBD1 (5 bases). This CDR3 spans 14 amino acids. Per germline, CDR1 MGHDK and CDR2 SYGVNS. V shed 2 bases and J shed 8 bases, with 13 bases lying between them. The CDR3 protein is CASSEGARNEPQHF. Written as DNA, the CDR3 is TGTGCCAGCAGTGAAGGGGCCAGGAATGAGCCCCAGCATTTT.

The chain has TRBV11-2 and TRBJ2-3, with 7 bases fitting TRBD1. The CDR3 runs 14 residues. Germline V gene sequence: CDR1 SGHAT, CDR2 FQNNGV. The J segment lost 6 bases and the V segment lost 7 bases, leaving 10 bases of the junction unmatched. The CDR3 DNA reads TGTGCCAGCAACTCTCTACAGGACAGGGATACGCAGTATTTT. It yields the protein CASNSLQDRDTQYF.

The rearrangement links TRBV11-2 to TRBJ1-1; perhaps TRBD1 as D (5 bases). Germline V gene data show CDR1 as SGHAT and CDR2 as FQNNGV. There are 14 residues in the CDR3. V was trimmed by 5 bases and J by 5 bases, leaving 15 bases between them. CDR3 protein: CASSPEGRGTEAFF. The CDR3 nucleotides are TGTGCCAGCAGCCCCGAGGGGAGGGGAACTGAAGCTTTCTTT.

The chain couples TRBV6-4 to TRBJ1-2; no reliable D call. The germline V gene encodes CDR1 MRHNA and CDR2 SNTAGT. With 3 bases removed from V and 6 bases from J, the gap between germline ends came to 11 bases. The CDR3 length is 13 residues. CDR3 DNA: TGTGCCAGCAGTGATTCCGGTGGAGATGGCTACACCTTC. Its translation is CASSDSGGDGYTF.